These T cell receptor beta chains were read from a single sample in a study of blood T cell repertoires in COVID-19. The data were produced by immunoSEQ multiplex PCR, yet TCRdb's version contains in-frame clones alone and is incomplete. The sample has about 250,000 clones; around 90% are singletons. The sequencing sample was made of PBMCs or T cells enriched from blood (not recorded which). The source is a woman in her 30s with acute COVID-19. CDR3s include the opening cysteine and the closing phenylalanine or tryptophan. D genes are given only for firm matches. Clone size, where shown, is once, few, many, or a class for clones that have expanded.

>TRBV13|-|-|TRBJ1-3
TGTGCCAGCAGCTTAGGACAGGGTTTAGTCAACACCATATATTTT
CASSLGQGLVNTIYF
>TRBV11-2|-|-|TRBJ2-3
TGTGCCAGCAGCTTAGAGTCAAAAAGGGGGGATACGCAGTATTTT
CASSLESKRGDTQYF
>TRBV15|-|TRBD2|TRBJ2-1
TGTGCCACCAGCAGAGACCCCGGACTAGCGGGAGATAATGAGCAGTTCTTC
CATSRDPGLAGDNEQFF
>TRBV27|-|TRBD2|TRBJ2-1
TGTGCCAGCAGTTTAACATCGGGACTAGCGTCGGTCTTC
CASSLTSGLASVF
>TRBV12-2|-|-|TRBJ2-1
TGTGCAAGTCGCTTGGTCCGACTAGCGGGAGAGAGCTCCTACAATGAGCAGTTCTTC
CASRLVRLAGESSYNEQFF
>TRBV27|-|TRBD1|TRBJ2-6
TGTGCCAGCAGACCAGGGGGAACCCTCTCTGGGGCCAACGTCCTGACTTTC
CASRPGGTLSGANVLTF
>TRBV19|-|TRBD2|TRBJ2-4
TGTGCCAGTAGTATGGACTTGAGCGGGAGAGCCAAAAACATTCAGTACTTC
CASSMDLSGRAKNIQYF
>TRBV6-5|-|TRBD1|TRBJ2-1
TGTGCCAGCAGTTTGGACAGGGGGAATGAGCAGTTCTTC
CASSLDRGNEQFF
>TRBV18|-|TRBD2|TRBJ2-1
TGTGCCAGCTCACCCGTCGGGGGGTCCTACAATGAGCAGTTCTTC
CASSPVGGSYNEQFF
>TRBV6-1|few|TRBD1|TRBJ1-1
TGTGCCAGCAGTGATTGGGCGACAGGGGGAATCTGGGCTTTCTTT
CASSDWATGGIWAFF
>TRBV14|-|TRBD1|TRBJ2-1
TGTGCCAGCAGCCAAAAAGGACAGGGGTCCTACAATGAGCAGTTCTTC
CASSQKGQGSYNEQFF